The clone carrying this T cell receptor beta chain has more than one count but fewer than ten. This record comes from a study of blood T cell repertoires in COVID-19. V shed 3 bases and J shed 2 bases, with 24 bases lying between them. The CDR3 is made up of 18 amino acids. Germline loops: CDR1 SGHNT, CDR2 YYREEE (reference sequence). Seattle researchers signed up patients amid active infection and tracked them longitudinally. Using immunoSEQ multiplex PCR, the repertoire was profiled, and TCRdb retains in-frame clones only, with some absent. The sample lists about 180,000 clones, under 85% occurring once.

This chain uses TRBV5-4 with TRBJ2-7; perhaps TRBD2 as D (6 bases). The sample consisted of peripheral blood. The clonotype was recovered from a woman between 65 and 79 years old with COVID-19, enrolled during active disease. DNA for the CDR3: TGTGCCAGCAGCTCTGCCCGGGGTACAGGAGGGAGAACCTACGAGCAGTACTTC. Protein: CASSSARGTGGRTYEQYF.